This record concerns one TCR beta chain sequence. The data are from a study of T cells of healthy individuals. TCRdb ran MiXCR on the 5' RACE reads and lists one entry per CDR3 protein. The sample lists 45,000 to 60,000 distinct CDR3 sequences; over 12% were seen once. V trimming: 5 bases; J trimming: 3 bases; junction bases outside the gene matches: 6. CDR3 size: 15 residues. Germline V gene sequence: CDR1 LNHDA, CDR2 SQIVND (reference sequence). This rearrangement joins TRBV19 to TRBJ1-5; TRBD1 matches 8 bases. This clonotype was obtained from a human donor in good health. The CDR3 nucleotides read TGTGCCAGTAGTTCGGACAGGGTATTCAATCAGCCCCAGCATTTT. Amino acids: CASSSDRVFNQPQHF.